The sequence of this T cell receptor beta chain was determined in a study of T cells in Graves' hyperthyroidism and ophthalmopathy. The table lists this clonotype with many counts. TCR beta CDR3 region amplification was performed from RNA transcripts. HTBI primers were the set used in a first-round RT-PCR of the TCR CDR3. TCRdb re-called the multiplex PCR reads through MiXCR, storing one row per CDR3 protein. The data hold 700,000 to 950,000 distinct CDR3 sequences, with approximately 40% observed a single time. CDR3 length: 15 residues. Germline V gene sequence: CDR1 MRHNA, CDR2 SNTAGT. Trimming took off 6 bases at V and 0 bases at J, with 14 bases between the two ends.

The sequencing sample was made of blood. The sequence was collected from a woman between 40 and 50 years old with Graves' hyperthyroidism. The chain links TRBV6-4 to TRBJ1-2; maybe TRBD1 (5 bases). This chain's CDR3 is CASRMEGRSNYGYTF. The DNA of the CDR3 is TGTGCCAGCAGGATGGAGGGACGATCTAACTATGGCTACACCTTC.